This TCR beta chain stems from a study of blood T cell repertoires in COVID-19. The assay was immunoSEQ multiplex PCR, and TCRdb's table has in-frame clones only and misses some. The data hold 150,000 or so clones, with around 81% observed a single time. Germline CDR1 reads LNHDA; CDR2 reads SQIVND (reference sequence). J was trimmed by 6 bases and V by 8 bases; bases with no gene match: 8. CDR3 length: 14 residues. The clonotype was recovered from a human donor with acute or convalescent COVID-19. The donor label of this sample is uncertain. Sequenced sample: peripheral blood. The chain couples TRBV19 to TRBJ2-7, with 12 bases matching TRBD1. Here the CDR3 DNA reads TGTGCCAGTGCGATAGGGACAGGGGGCGGCGAGCAGTACTTC. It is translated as CASAIGTGGGEQYF.